These 32 T cell receptor beta chains came from one sample sequenced in a study of beta chain features in type 1 diabetes. Study-level points and caveats: For Type 1 diabetes patients, all four CD4+ subsets carried TCRB CDR3s that were moderately but significantly shorter.

The antigens of these receptors remain unknown. Reverse transcribing all isolated RNA meant expressed TCRB transcripts were sequenced. The data were produced by immunoSEQ multiplex PCR, yet TCRdb's version contains in-frame clones alone and is incomplete. Here the sample spans 310,000 or so clones, approximately 10% being singletons. Source material: central memory CD4+ T cells from blood. Receptor source: a man younger than 45 with type 1 diabetes.

The chain has TRBV7-2 and TRBJ2-1; D possibly corresponds to TRBD1 (6 bases). V was cut by 3 bases and J by 4 bases, with 13 bases left in between. The CDR3 is 15 residues long. CDR1 and CDR2 from the germline V gene are SGHTA and FQGNSA. As DNA, the CDR3 is TGTGCCAGCAGCTTCGGACAGCCAAGATACAATGAGCAGTTCTTC. It specifies CASSFGQPRYNEQFF.

This clone has more than one count but fewer than ten. The rearrangement links TRBV28 to TRBJ2-5; 8 bases match TRBD1. The V segment lost 7 bases and the J segment 4 bases; nucleotides outside the gene matches: 8. Germline V gene lookup returns CDR1 MDHEN and CDR2 SYDVKM. The CDR3 runs to 14 residues. The CDR3 protein is CASTDSTGGETQYF. CDR3 coding DNA: TGTGCCAGCACCGACAGCACAGGGGGAGAGACCCAGTACTTC.

This clone was counted at least ten times. The V and J genes are TRBV10-2 and TRBJ2-3, with D unresolved. Germline V gene sequence: CDR1 WSHSY, CDR2 SAAADI. Trimming left V 4 bases short and J 1 base short, with 3 bases between. This CDR3 has 12 amino acids. The CDR3 bases are TGCGCCAGCAGTGTTGGCACAGATACGCAGTATTTT. This codes for CASSVGTDTQYF.

The genes are TRBV7-9 and TRBJ2-2; D remains ambiguous. This CDR3 spans 13 amino acids. Germline V gene sequence: CDR1 SEHNR, CDR2 FQNEAQ (reference sequence). Trimming stripped 6 bases from V and 2 bases from J, with 7 bases between. The CDR3 bases are TGTGCCAGCAGTCAGTATAACACCGGGGAGCTGTTTTTT. Translated, it gives CASSQYNTGELFF.

In this sample, this clone turned up a few times. The chain joins TRBV5-1 to TRBJ2-7; a possible D gene is TRBD2 (6 bases). Germline lookup yields CDR1 SGHRS and CDR2 YFSETQ. The CDR3 has 14 residues. The V end lost 0 bases, the J end lost 3 bases, and 10 bases lay between the germline ends. The CDR3 sequence is CASSLGPGGYEQYF. CDR3 bases: TGCGCCAGCAGCTTGGGGCCCGGGGGCTACGAGCAGTACTTC.

A few counts support this clone. The genes are TRBV6-6 and TRBJ1-2, with a possible D match to TRBD1 (6 bases). The ends were cut back, 4 bases at V and 9 bases at J, with 18 bases in the middle. This CDR3 region has 14 residues. Germline CDR1 MNHNY, CDR2 SVGAGI (reference sequence). Here the CDR3 reads CASSSPGGALRYTF. The CDR3 bases are TGTGCCAGCAGTTCCCCGGGGGGCGCCCTCCGCTACACCTTC.

This clone was seen many times. The V call is TRBV29-1, the J call TRBJ2-5; 10 bases line up with TRBD1. The CDR3 runs to 13 residues. The V gene end was trimmed by 7 bases and the J gene end by 4 bases; junction bases not matched to a gene: 6. Germline V gives CDR1 SQVTM, CDR2 ANQGSEA. The CDR3 DNA reads TGCAGCGGGGGACAGGGGAAAGGAGAGACCCAGTACTTC. Translating gives CSGGQGKGETQYF.

The V gene is TRBV25-1, the J gene TRBJ2-5, with 7 bases matching TRBD1. This CDR3 spans 15 amino acids. Germline assignment: CDR1 MGHDK and CDR2 SYGVNS. Losses at the gene ends were 3 bases for V and 7 bases for J; bases not matched to a gene: 11. CDR3 amino acids: CASSENRGGVGTQYF. CDR3 coding DNA: TGTGCCAGCAGTGAGAACAGGGGCGGTGTGGGGACCCAGTACTTC.

The J gene is TRBJ2-1, the V gene TRBV11-2; D gene unclear. Trimming took 5 bases from V and 4 from J, leaving 9 bases between them. The germline gives CDR1 SGHAT, CDR2 FQNNGV. The CDR3 is 13 residues long. CDR3 loop: CASSGSQYNEQFF. The CDR3 DNA is TGTGCCAGCAGCGGGTCACAGTACAATGAGCAGTTCTTC.

This clone was picked up a small number of times. This chain connects TRBV4-2 to TRBJ2-5; TRBD2 aligns across 10 bases. The CDR3 covers 18 residues. The germline V gene encodes CDR1 LGHNA and CDR2 YNFKEQ. Losses at the gene ends were 4 bases for V and 6 bases for J; bases not matched to a gene: 17. The CDR3 nucleotides are TGTGCCAGCAGCCCCAAAGAGGTTACTAGCGGGGCGGGACAGACCCAGTACTTC. Amino acids: CASSPKEVTSGAGQTQYF.

This clone has more than one count but fewer than ten. This chain links TRBV5-1 with TRBJ2-5; 8 bases are a match to TRBD1. Trimming cost V 6 bases and J 3 bases; bases outside gene matches: 7. This CDR3 spans 14 amino acids. Germline V gene lookup returns CDR1 SGHRS and CDR2 YFSETQ. The chain's CDR3 is CASNSGTGEETQYF. The CDR3 DNA reads TGCGCCAGCAACTCCGGGACAGGAGAAGAGACCCAGTACTTC.

This clone turned up a few times. The V gene is TRBV7-8, the J gene TRBJ2-1; D ambiguous. The length of the CDR3 is 15 residues. Germline V gives CDR1 SGHVS, CDR2 FQNEAQ. Between the trimmed V and J ends, which lost 5 bases and 0 bases, there was a span of 11 bases. CDR3 DNA sequence: TGTGCCAGCAGCCCCTTGGTTGGCTCCTACAATGAGCAGTTCTTC. It codes for CASSPLVGSYNEQFF.

V and J are TRBV9 and TRBJ1-1, with 8 bases aligning to TRBD1. V trimming: 5 bases; J trimming: 0 bases; junction bases outside the gene matches: 9. Germline lookup yields CDR1 SGDLS and CDR2 YYNGEE. This CDR3 region has 16 residues. The CDR3 DNA reads as TGTGCCAGCAGTTCCGACAGGGGTTCCATGAACACTGAAGCTTTCTTT. Encoded protein: CASSSDRGSMNTEAFF.

This clone showed up just a few times. This chain connects TRBV7-6 to TRBJ2-5; D is unresolved. This CDR3 contains 14 residues. Trimming shortened V by 5 bases and J by 3 bases, and 13 bases separated the two germline ends. From germline, CDR1 is SGHVS and CDR2 FNYEAQ. In nucleotides, the CDR3 is TGTGCCAGCAGCCGCCGCCCGGAAGAAGAGACCCAGTACTTC. Translated: CASSRRPEEETQYF.

This rearrangement joins TRBV30 to TRBJ1-5, with 7 bases aligning to TRBD1. With 8 bases clipped from V and 4 bases from J, the junction kept 5 bases outside the gene matches. CDR1 GTSNPN and CDR2 SVGIG come from the germline V gene (reference sequence). The CDR3 has 12 residues. CDR3 protein: CARRDRNQPQHF. The CDR3 DNA reads TGTGCCCGGCGGGACAGAAATCAGCCCCAGCATTTT. Full variable domain (remainder filled in from reference TRBV30 and TRBJ1-5): SQTIHQWPATLVQPVGSPLSLECTVEGTSNPNLYWYRQAAGRGLQLLFYSVGIGQISSEVPQNLSASRPQDRQFILSSKKLLLSDSGFYLCARRDRNQPQHFGDGTRLSIL.

This clone was picked up many times. The genes are TRBV5-1 and TRBJ2-6, with D hard to call. Germline V gene sequence: CDR1 SGHRS, CDR2 YFSETQ. This CDR3 is 15 amino acids long. V lost 3 bases, J lost 0 bases, and 7 bases lay in between. The CDR3 coding sequence is TGCGCCAGCAGCTATGGCGGCTCTGGGGCCAACGTCCTGACTTTC. It yields the protein CASSYGGSGANVLTF.

This clone showed up many times. The chain has TRBV7-2 and TRBJ2-1; D is possibly TRBD2 (6 bases). The germline V and J ends were trimmed by 5 bases and 7 bases, with 12 bases remaining between them. The CDR3 runs 13 residues. Germline V gene data show CDR1 as SGHTA and CDR2 as FQGNSA. CDR3 amino acids: CASSLLARNEQFF. The CDR3 nucleotides are TGTGCCAGCAGCCTTCTAGCGAGGAATGAGCAGTTCTTC.

This chain connects TRBV5-1 to TRBJ2-1; D is uncertain. CDR1 and CDR2 from the germline V gene are SGHRS and YFSETQ. V was clipped by 3 bases and J by 4 bases, with 11 bases between them. The CDR3 spans 14 residues. In DNA, the CDR3 is TGCGCCAGCAGCTGGAGACAAGGATACAATGAGCAGTTCTTC. Translated: CASSWRQGYNEQFF.

This clone was found a few times. The chain uses TRBV5-8 and TRBJ1-4; TRBD1 matches at 12 bases. The CDR3 runs 19 residues. From germline, CDR1 is SGHTS and CDR2 YDEGEE. V dropped 4 bases and J dropped 2; count of bases not matched to a gene: 12. The CDR3 nucleotides read TGTGCCAGCAGCAAACACCTCGGGACAGGGGGCCGTACTAATGAAAAACTGTTTTTT. Encoded protein: CASSKHLGTGGRTNEKLFF. The full variable domain, completed using reference TRBV5-8 and TRBJ1-4, is EAGVTQSPTHLIKTRGQQATLRCSPISGHTSVYWYQQALGLGLQFLLWYDEGEERNRGNFPPRFSGRQFPNYSSELNVNALELEDSALYLCASSKHLGTGGRTNEKLFFGSGTQLSVL.

The genes are TRBV13 and TRBJ2-7; a weak D match, TRBD2 (6 bases). Trimming stripped 4 bases from V and 3 bases from J, with 22 bases between. The germline V gene encodes CDR1 PRHDT and CDR2 FYEKMQ (reference sequence). This CDR3 is built from 17 residues. CDR3 sequence reads: CASSSKSRGGRVYEQYF. In DNA, the CDR3 is TGTGCCAGCAGCTCCAAGTCGCGGGGAGGAAGGGTCTACGAGCAGTACTTC.

The genes are TRBV15 and TRBJ1-1; D is unclear. The CDR3 runs to 8 residues. The V and J ends lost 5 bases and 11 bases respectively, with 3 bases between them. CDR1 and CDR2 from the germline V gene are LNHNV and YYDKDF (reference sequence). The CDR3 DNA sequence: TGTGCCACCAGCTCGGCTTTCTTT. Translation: CATSSAFF. The entire variable domain, with the rest obtained from reference TRBV15 and TRBJ1-1, is as follows: DAMVIQNPRYQVTQFGKPVTLSCSQTLNHNVMYWYQQKSSQAPKLLFHYYDKDFNNEADTPDNFQSRRPNTSFCFLDIRSPGLGDTAMYLCATSSAFFGQGTRLTVV.

This clone was seen a handful of times. The chain recombines TRBV5-1 with TRBJ2-7, with D perhaps matching TRBD1 (7 bases). The CDR3 has 14 amino acids. CDR1 SGHRS and CDR2 YFSETQ come from the germline V gene. The V end was cut by 3 bases, the J end by 6 bases, with 16 bases between. The CDR3 DNA sequence: TGCGCCAGCAGCTCACTGACAGGGAGGAGCGAGCAGTACTTC. Protein product: CASSSLTGRSEQYF.

This chain connects TRBV25-1 to TRBJ2-1; 14 bases fit TRBD2. The CDR3 runs to 16 residues. V was clipped by 4 bases and J by 8 bases; unmatched bases: 7. Germline V gene sequence: CDR1 MGHDK, CDR2 SYGVNS. The CDR3: CASSAYGTSGGDEQFF. The CDR3 bases are TGTGCCAGCAGTGCCTACGGGACTAGCGGGGGCGATGAGCAGTTCTTC.

The rearrangement uses TRBV6-5 and TRBJ2-1; 8 nucleotides line up with TRBD1. The CDR3 is 16 amino acids. V lost 0 bases, J lost 3 bases, and 4 bases stayed unmatched. Per germline, CDR1 MNHEY and CDR2 SVGAGI. The CDR3 DNA reads as TGTGCCAGCAGTTACTCACCGACAGGGGTCTACAATGAGCAGTTCTTC. This codes for CASSYSPTGVYNEQFF.

The gene calls are TRBV19 and TRBJ1-1; TRBD1 matches 9 bases. CDR1 and CDR2 from the germline V gene are LNHDA and SQIVND (reference sequence). With V trimmed by 9 bases and J by 4 bases, 15 bases remained unmatched. This CDR3 is built from 16 residues. The DNA of the CDR3 is TGTGCCAGCCTTATGGACAGGGGACGGCTGAGCACTGAAGCTTTCTTT. The encoded protein is CASLMDRGRLSTEAFF. The full variable domain, in which reference TRBV19 and TRBJ1-1 provide the parts outside the CDR3, is DGGITQSPKYLFRKEGQNVTLSCEQNLNHDAMYWYRQDPGQGLRLIYYSQIVNDFQKGDIAEGYSVSREKKESFPLTVTSAQKNPTAFYLCASLMDRGRLSTEAFFGQGTRLTVV.

This clone appeared a few times. The CDR3 DNA reads as TGTGCCAGCAGCCCCGGGGGGCGGGGCACAGATACGCAGTATTTT. The encoded protein is CASSPGGRGTDTQYF. V is TRBV5-6 and J is TRBJ2-3; the D gene is possibly TRBD2 (7 bases). V was cut by 4 bases and J by 1 base, with 13 bases left in between. Per germline, CDR1 SGHDT and CDR2 YYEEEE. This CDR3 is 15 amino acids long.

Only a few counts were recorded for this clone. The rearrangement joins TRBV9 to TRBJ1-6; 9 nucleotides line up with TRBD1. With 4 bases clipped from V and 7 bases from J, the junction kept 6 bases outside the gene matches. This CDR3 contains 15 residues. Germline CDR1 reads SGDLS; CDR2 reads YYNGEE. CDR3 nucleotides: TGTGCCAGCAGCTCAGGGACAGGGCCGAATTCACCCCTCCACTTT. This codes for CASSSGTGPNSPLHF.

The chain couples TRBV5-1 to TRBJ2-3; 10 nucleotides match TRBD2. The CDR3 loop spans 14 amino acids. V lost 4 bases to trimming and J lost 6 bases; unmatched junction nucleotides: 5. Germline values: CDR1 SGHRS, CDR2 YFSETQ. Here the CDR3 reads CASSTSGVEDTQYF. DNA for the CDR3: TGCGCCAGCAGCACTAGCGGGGTGGAGGATACGCAGTATTTT. Full variable domain (rest looked up from reference TRBV5-1 and TRBJ2-3): KAGVTQTPRYLIKTRGQQVTLSCSPISGHRSVSWYQQTPGQGLQFLFEYFSETQRNKGNFPGRFSGRQFSNSRSEMNVSTLELGDSALYLCASSTSGVEDTQYFGPGTRLTVL.

V and J are TRBV6-5 and TRBJ1-2, with 7 bases fitting TRBD1. CDR1 MNHEY and CDR2 SVGAGI come from the germline V gene. This CDR3 has 12 residues. The V segment lost 0 bases and the J segment 8 bases; nucleotides outside the gene matches: 0. The CDR3 loop reads CASSYSGGGYTF. CDR3 nucleotides: TGTGCCAGCAGTTACTCAGGGGGCGGCTACACCTTC.

CDR3 amino acids: CASSYREGAGYTF. The CDR3 coding sequence is TGTGCCAGCAGTTACAGGGAAGGGGCTGGCTACACCTTC. The V gene is TRBV6-5, the J gene TRBJ1-2; weak D call: TRBD1 (5 bases). Germline V gene lookup returns CDR1 MNHEY and CDR2 SVGAGI. V was cut by 2 bases and J by 7 bases, with 11 bases left in between. This CDR3 is 13 amino acids long.

The chain joins TRBV9 to TRBJ2-3; D possibly corresponds to TRBD1 (5 bases). The CDR3 loop spans 13 amino acids. V lost 4 bases to trimming and J lost 1 base, with 7 bases between them. The germline gives CDR1 SGDLS, CDR2 YYNGEE. CDR3 in DNA: TGTGCCAGCAGCCTAGGGGGCACAGATACGCAGTATTTT. This codes for CASSLGGTDTQYF.

This clone came up a few times. This sequence joins TRBV2 and TRBJ2-3; D call uncertain. V was clipped by 2 bases and J by 8 bases, with 11 bases between them. The CDR3 length is 13 residues. CDR1 is SNHLY and CDR2 is FYNNEI in the germline V gene. The CDR3 loop reads CASSENRESTQYF. The DNA for the CDR3 is TGTGCCAGCAGTGAAAATAGAGAGAGTACGCAGTATTTT.